The 9 T cell receptor beta chains below come from one sample, sequenced in a study of beta chain features in type 1 diabetes. The entirety of the isolated RNA underwent reverse transcription, so expressed TCRB transcripts were sequenced. Sequencing used immunoSEQ multiplex PCR; TCRdb keeps in-frame clones, though not all of them. The data contain some 150,000 clones, about 50% of them seen just once; the ten biggest clones take up roughly 0.43%. The sample consisted of Tregs from blood. The receptor source for this set is a young man in good health.

The V call is TRBV2, the J call TRBJ2-1; 8 bases match TRBD2. This CDR3 comprises 14 residues. In germline, CDR1 is SNHLY, CDR2 FYNNEI. V shed 4 bases, J shed 8 bases, and the junction held 7 bases outside the gene matches. CDR3 residues: CASSGLAGRDEQFF. CDR3 sequence (DNA): TGTGCCAGCAGTGGCCTAGCGGGTCGCGATGAGCAGTTCTTC.

The chain combines TRBV28 with TRBJ2-3; 12 nucleotides line up with TRBD2. The CDR3 spans 13 residues. The V gene end was trimmed by 10 bases and the J gene end by 9 bases; junction bases not matched to a gene: 8. From germline, CDR1 is MDHEN and CDR2 SYDVKM. The CDR3 DNA follows: TGTGCCACTGGACTAGCGGGAACCCAAACGCAGTATTTT. Translating it yields CATGLAGTQTQYF.

DNA for the CDR3: TGTGCCTGGAGTAACAGGGACGGGTCACCCCTCCACTTT. It specifies CAWSNRDGSPLHF. J is TRBJ1-6 and V is TRBV30, with a weak D call TRBD1 (6 bases). V gave up 2 bases and J gave up 10 bases, with 12 bases separating them. The germline V gene has CDR1 GTSNPN and CDR2 SVGIG (reference sequence). The CDR3 has 13 amino acids. Supplemented by reference TRBV30 and TRBJ1-6, the full variable domain reads SQTIHQWPATLVQPVGSPLSLECTVEGTSNPNLYWYRQAAGRGLQLLFYSVGIGQISSEVPQNLSASRPQDRQFILSSKKLLLSDSGFYLCAWSNRDGSPLHFGNGTRLTVT.

This clone was detected a few times. The chain combines TRBV7-8 with TRBJ2-1; D is possibly TRBD1 (6 bases). Germline V gives CDR1 SGHVS, CDR2 FQNEAQ. The CDR3 loop spans 15 amino acids. The ends were cut back, 4 bases at V and 4 bases at J, with 14 bases in the middle. This CDR3 is CASSSRQVQYNEQFF. CDR3 DNA: TGTGCCAGCAGCTCCCGACAGGTCCAATACAATGAGCAGTTCTTC.

The chain is built from TRBV6-6 and TRBJ1-5, with D unresolved. Germline V CDR1 and CDR2: MNHNY, SVGAGI (reference sequence). The CDR3 totals 10 residues. The CDR3 region is CATLGQPQHF. In DNA form, the CDR3 reads TGTGCTACACTGGGCCAGCCCCAGCATTTT.

This clone appeared a few times. J is TRBJ1-1 and V is TRBV29-1; the D gene is possibly TRBD1 (6 bases). Germline loops: CDR1 SQVTM, CDR2 ANQGSEA. The CDR3 has 12 residues. V was trimmed by 7 bases and J by 5 bases, leaving 14 bases between them. The CDR3 is CSGTATGTEAFF. CDR3 DNA: TGCAGCGGGACAGCTACTGGGACTGAAGCTTTCTTT.

The CDR3 DNA reads TGTGCCAGCAGGGATAGCGGGCTGATCACCTACGAGCAGTACTTC. As protein: CASRDSGLITYEQYF. The chain is built from TRBV6-1 and TRBJ2-7; 7 nucleotides line up with TRBD2. The CDR3 spans 15 residues. The junction had 10 bases not matched to a gene; V was cut back by 6 bases and J by 2 bases. Germline V gene lookup returns CDR1 MNHNS and CDR2 SASEGT.

The gene calls are TRBV5-1 and TRBJ2-6; no reliable D call. Germline CDR1 is SGHRS and CDR2 is YFSETQ. The CDR3 spans 14 residues. The germline V and J ends were trimmed by 4 bases and 9 bases, with 14 bases remaining between them. CDR3 region: CASSPNSRGNVLTF. CDR3 DNA: TGCGCCAGCAGCCCTAATTCTAGAGGCAACGTCCTGACTTTC. Full variable domain (remainder filled in from reference TRBV5-1 and TRBJ2-6): KAGVTQTPRYLIKTRGQQVTLSCSPISGHRSVSWYQQTPGQGLQFLFEYFSETQRNKGNFPGRFSGRQFSNSRSEMNVSTLELGDSALYLCASSPNSRGNVLTFGAGSRLTVL.

The V gene is TRBV18, the J gene TRBJ2-5, with D possibly being TRBD2 (7 bases). TRBJ2-7 explains the end of the DNA better; the J call may be wrong. This CDR3 has 16 amino acids. Germline assignment: CDR1 KGHSH and CDR2 LQKENI. The CDR3: CASTRLGGPNSYEQYF. CDR3 sequence (DNA): TGTGCCAGCACTCGGTTGGGGGGGCCGAATTCCTACGAGCAGTACTTC.